The entry below gives a single T cell receptor (beta chain) sequence along with its context. What it binds is not known. V was pared by 2 bases and J by 3 bases, with 8 bases of the junction left unmatched. The CDR3 extends over 16 amino acids. Germline assignment: CDR1 SGHNT and CDR2 YYREEE (reference sequence). The PCR used 60 Vbeta and 13 Jbeta primers. Assay: immunoSEQ multiplex PCR; the TCRdb copy retains only in-frame clones and omits some. The sample records some 130,000 clones, about 63% being singletons. These data belong to a study of cytomegalovirus exposure and HLA in healthy donors. Whole-study context: Samples from HLA-typed donors yielded about 85 million unique TCRs in an early data release.

Findings of the study overall: As a later analysis showed, several of the most significant clusters appeared to be linked to common viral pathogens. Indistinguishable V segments such as TRBV6-2 and TRBV6-3 were excluded.

The rearrangement uses TRBV5-4 and TRBJ2-3; TRBD1 agrees at 8 bases. The sequence was collected from a man aged 25 to 45 in good health and CMV-seropositive. Sequencing used PBMCs. The CDR3 loop reads CASSLKADRVTDTQYF. The CDR3, as DNA: TGTGCCAGCAGCTTAAAAGCGGACAGGGTAACAGATACGCAGTATTTT. Together with reference TRBV5-4 and TRBJ2-3, the CDR3 gives the full variable domain: ETGVTQSPTHLIKTRGQQVTLRCSSQSGHNTVSWYQQALGQGPQFIFQYYREEENGRGNFPPRFSGLQFPNYSSELNVNALELDDSALYLCASSLKADRVTDTQYFGPGTRLTVL.